These T cell receptor beta chains were read from a single sample in a study of shared clonotypes between healthy human individuals. Here immunoSEQ multiplex PCR was the method, and the copy in TCRdb shows in-frame clones only, minus some. The data show 1,400,000 or so clones, approximately 98.5% seen once. The sequenced material came from naive CD4+ T cells sorted from blood. The source is a man in his thirties or forties in good health. CDR3s include the opening cysteine and the closing phenylalanine or tryptophan.

>TRBJ1-5|TRBV19
CASSPTGVINQPQHF
>TRBJ1-1|TRBV25-1
CASSDTVLAPFFF
>TRBJ2-1|TRBV9
CASSPGASGRNEQFF
>TRBJ2-7|TRBV4-1
CASSPSQDRVLVTYEQYF
>TRBJ1-5|TRBV7-8
CASSLAEGPFNQPQHF
>TRBJ2-2|TRBV5-1
CASSPDRFPGELFF
>TRBJ2-7|TRBV9
CASSVGGGEAYEQYF
>TRBJ2-2|TRBV18
CASSPSQGRTGELFF
>TRBJ1-4|TRBV6-5
CASSSRDRPNEKLFF
>TRBJ1-2|TRBV2
CARTGQGNYGYTF
>TRBJ2-1|TRBV7-8
CASSLAPYRGRMNEQFF
>TRBJ2-3|TRBV15
CATTTAGLDTQYF
>TRBJ2-1|TRBV11-2
CASSLALDGEQFF
>TRBJ2-5|TRBV28
CASSLPLGRDGGETQYF
>TRBJ2-5|TRBV15
CATSRERAQGVVETQYF
>TRBJ2-5|TRBV7-2
CASSSPAGGPETQYF
>TRBJ1-1|TRBV7-3
CASSLTFGQAEAFF
>TRBJ2-3|TRBV4-3
CASSQGAAGGTDTQYF
>TRBJ2-1|TRBV18
CASSPLRLGTDNEQFF
>TRBJ1-2|TRBV4-2
CASSPYQQGNYGYTF
>TRBJ2-7|TRBV5-6
CASRTTGVNEQYF
>TRBJ2-7|TRBV13
CASSGDRGIYEQYF
>TRBJ2-5|TRBV19
CASTGTGAVKTQYF
>TRBJ2-2|TRBV19
CASRRDRGRTGELFF
>TRBJ2-3|TRBV28
CASSLVSGTDTQYF
>TRBJ2-7|TRBV10-3
CAISDTRSTYEQYF
>TRBJ2-3|TRBV5-1
CASSSEPASGDTDTQYF
>TRBJ2-1|TRBV27
CASSFDIPSYNEQFF
>TRBJ2-3|TRBV6-6
CASSQSDTQYF
>TRBJ2-1|TRBV14
CASSQLYEQFF
>TRBJ1-1|TRBV5-6
CASSLGWGAWRGTEAFF
>TRBJ2-1|TRBV27
CASSFHGLAGNNEQFF